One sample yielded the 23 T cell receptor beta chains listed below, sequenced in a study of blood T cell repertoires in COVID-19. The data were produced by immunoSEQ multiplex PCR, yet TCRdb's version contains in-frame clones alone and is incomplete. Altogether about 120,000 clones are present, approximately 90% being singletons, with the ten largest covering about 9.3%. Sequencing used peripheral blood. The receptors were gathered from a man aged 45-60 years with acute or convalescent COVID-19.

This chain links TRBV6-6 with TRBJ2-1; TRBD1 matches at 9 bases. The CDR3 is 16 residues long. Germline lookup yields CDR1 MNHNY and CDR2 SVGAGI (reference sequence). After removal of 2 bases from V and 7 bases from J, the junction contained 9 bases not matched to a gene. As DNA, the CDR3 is TGTGCCAGCAGTTACCCCGAAGGGGACAGGGATAATGAGCAGTTCTTC. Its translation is CASSYPEGDRDNEQFF.

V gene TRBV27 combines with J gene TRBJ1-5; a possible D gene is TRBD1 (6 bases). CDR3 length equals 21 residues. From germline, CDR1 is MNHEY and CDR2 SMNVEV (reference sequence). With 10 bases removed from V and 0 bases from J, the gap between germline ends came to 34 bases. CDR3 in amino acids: CANATLDPGQGASGSNQPQHF. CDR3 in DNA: TGTGCCAACGCTACCCTTGACCCGGGACAAGGCGCGTCCGGTAGCAATCAGCCCCAGCATTTT.

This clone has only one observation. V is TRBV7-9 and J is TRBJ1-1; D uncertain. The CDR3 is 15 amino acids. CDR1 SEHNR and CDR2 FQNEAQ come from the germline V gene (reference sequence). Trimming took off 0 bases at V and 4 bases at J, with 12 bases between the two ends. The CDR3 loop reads CASSLAEGWGTEAFF. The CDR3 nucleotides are TGTGCCAGCAGCTTAGCGGAGGGATGGGGCACTGAAGCTTTCTTT.

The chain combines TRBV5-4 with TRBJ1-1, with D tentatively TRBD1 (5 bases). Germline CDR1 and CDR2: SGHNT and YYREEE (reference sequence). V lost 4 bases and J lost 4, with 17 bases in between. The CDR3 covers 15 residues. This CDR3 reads CASSSPGLQSTEAFF. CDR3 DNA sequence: TGTGCCAGCAGCAGCCCGGGACTTCAGTCCACTGAAGCTTTCTTT.

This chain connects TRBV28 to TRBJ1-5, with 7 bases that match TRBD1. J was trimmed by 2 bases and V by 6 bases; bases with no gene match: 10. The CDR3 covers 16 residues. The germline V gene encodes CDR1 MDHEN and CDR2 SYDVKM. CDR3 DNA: TGTGCCAGCAGCCGAACACAGGGGACTGGCAATCAGCCCCAGCATTTT. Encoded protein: CASSRTQGTGNQPQHF.

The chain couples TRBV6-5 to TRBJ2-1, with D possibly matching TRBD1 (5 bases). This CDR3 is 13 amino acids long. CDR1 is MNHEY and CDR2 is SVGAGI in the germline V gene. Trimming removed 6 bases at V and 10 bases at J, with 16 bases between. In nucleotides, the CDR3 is TGTGCCAGCAGCCTTAGGCGTGGGGCGGAGCAGTTCTTC. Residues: CASSLRRGAEQFF.

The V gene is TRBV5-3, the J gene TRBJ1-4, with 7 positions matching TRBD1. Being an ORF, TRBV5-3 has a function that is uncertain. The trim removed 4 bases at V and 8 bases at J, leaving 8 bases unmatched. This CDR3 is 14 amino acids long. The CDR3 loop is CARSKGQAAEKLFF. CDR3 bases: TGTGCCAGAAGCAAAGGACAGGCCGCGGAAAAACTGTTTTTT.

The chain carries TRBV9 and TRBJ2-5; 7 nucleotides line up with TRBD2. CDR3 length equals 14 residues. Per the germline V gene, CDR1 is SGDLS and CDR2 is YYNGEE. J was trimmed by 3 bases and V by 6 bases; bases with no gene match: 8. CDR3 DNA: TGTGCCAGCACTCGTGGGGGGGGAGAAGAGACCCAGTACTTC. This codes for CASTRGGGEETQYF.

The CDR3 DNA sequence: TGTGCCATCAGCGACAGGAACCTGGGTCTGGGAGAGAACACTGAAGCTTTCTTT. The encoded protein is CAISDRNLGLGENTEAFF. The chain combines TRBV10-3 with TRBJ1-1; D possibly corresponds to TRBD1 (6 bases). This CDR3 region has 18 residues. From germline, CDR1 is ENHRY and CDR2 SYGVKD. The V end lost 6 bases, the J end lost 1 base, and 24 bases lay between the germline ends.

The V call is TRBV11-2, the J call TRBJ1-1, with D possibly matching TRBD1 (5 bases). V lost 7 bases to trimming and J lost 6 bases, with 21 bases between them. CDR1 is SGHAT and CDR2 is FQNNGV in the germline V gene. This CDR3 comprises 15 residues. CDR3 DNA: TGTGCCAGCAACCCGGTCGGGGGTAAGATCTCTGAAGCTTTCTTT. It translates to CASNPVGGKISEAFF.

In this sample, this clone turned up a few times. The CDR3 nucleotides are TGTGCCAGCAGCTTGGCACTTCCAAATGAGCAGTTCTTC. It translates to CASSLALPNEQFF. This chain joins TRBV5-5 and TRBJ2-1, with D hard to call. Germline V gene sequence: CDR1 SGHKS, CDR2 YYEKEE (reference sequence). V was cut by 0 bases and J by 7 bases, with 8 bases left in between. This CDR3 has 13 residues.

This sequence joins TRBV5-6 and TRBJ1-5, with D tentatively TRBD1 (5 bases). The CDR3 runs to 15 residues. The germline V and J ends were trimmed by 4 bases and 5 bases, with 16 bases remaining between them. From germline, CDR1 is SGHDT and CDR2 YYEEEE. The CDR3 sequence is CASSKMGRSDQPQHF. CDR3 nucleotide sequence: TGTGCCAGCAGCAAAATGGGGCGGAGCGATCAGCCCCAGCATTTT.

CDR3 in amino acids: CASSLGTFDGYTF. CDR3 bases: TGTGCCAGCAGCCTCGGGACTTTTGATGGCTACACCTTC. V and J are TRBV5-8 and TRBJ1-2, with a tentative D call TRBD1 (5 bases). Germline assignment: CDR1 SGHTS and CDR2 YDEGEE. V shed 4 bases and J shed 6 bases, with 13 bases lying between them. The CDR3 length is 13 residues.

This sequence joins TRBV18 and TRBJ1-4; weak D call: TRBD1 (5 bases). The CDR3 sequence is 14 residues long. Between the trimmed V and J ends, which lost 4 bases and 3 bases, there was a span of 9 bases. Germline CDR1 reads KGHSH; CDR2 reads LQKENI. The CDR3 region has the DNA TGTGCCAGCTCACTGGGGCGAGCTAATGAAAAACTGTTTTTT. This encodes CASSLGRANEKLFF.

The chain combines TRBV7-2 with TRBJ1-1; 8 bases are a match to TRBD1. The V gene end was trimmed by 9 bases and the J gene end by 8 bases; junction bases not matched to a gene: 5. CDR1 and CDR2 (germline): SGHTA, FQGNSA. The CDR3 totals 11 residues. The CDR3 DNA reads TGTGCCAGTCGGACAGGGTACGAAGCTTTCTTT. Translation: CASRTGYEAFF.

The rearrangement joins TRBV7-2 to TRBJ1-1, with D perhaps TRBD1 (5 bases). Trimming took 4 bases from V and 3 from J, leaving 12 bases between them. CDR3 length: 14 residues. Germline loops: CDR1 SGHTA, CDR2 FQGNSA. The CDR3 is CASSYRQGYTEAFF. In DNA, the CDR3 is TGTGCCAGCAGCTACCGGCAGGGATACACTGAAGCTTTCTTT.

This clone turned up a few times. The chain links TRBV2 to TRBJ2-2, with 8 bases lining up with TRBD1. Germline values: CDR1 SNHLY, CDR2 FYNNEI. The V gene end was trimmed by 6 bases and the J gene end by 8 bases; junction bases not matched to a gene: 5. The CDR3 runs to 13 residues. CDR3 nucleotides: TGTGCCAGCAGACTCCAGGGGGCTGGGGAGCTGTTTTTT. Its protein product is CASRLQGAGELFF.

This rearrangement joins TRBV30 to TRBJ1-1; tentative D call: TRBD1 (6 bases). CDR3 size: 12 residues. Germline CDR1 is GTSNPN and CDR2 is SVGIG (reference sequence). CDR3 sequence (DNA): TGTGGATCCCATCGGGGGGCCACTGAAGCTTTCTTT. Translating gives CGSHRGATEAFF.

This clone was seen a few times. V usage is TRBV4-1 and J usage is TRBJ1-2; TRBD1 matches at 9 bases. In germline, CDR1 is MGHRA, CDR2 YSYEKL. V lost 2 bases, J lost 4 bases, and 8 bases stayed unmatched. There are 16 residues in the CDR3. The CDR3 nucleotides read TGCGCCAGCAGCCAACAAGGGACAGGGAGAATCTATGGCTACACCTTC. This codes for CASSQQGTGRIYGYTF.

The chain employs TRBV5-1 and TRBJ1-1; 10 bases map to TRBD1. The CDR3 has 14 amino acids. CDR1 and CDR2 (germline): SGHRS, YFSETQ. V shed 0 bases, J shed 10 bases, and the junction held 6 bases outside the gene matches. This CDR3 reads CASSLGGQGPSAFF. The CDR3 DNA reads TGCGCCAGCAGCTTGGGGGGACAGGGGCCTTCAGCTTTCTTT.

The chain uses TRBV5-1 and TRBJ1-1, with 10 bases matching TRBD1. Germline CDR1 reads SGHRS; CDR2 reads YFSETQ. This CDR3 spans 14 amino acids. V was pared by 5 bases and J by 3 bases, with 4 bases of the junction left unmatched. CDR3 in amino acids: CASRGTGAHTEAFF. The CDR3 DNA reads TGCGCCAGCAGGGGGACAGGGGCACACACTGAAGCTTTCTTT.

The CDR3 DNA reads as TGTGCCAGTAGTCTCACCGGACAGGCGAATGGCTACACCTTC. This translates into CASSLTGQANGYTF. The rearrangement links TRBV19 to TRBJ1-2, with TRBD1 matching over 7 bases. CDR3 size: 14 residues. The germline V gene has CDR1 LNHDA and CDR2 SQIVND (reference sequence). With V trimmed by 5 bases and J by 6 bases, 9 bases remained unmatched. Combining the CDR3 with reference TRBV19 and TRBJ1-2 gives the whole variable domain DGGITQSPKYLFRKEGQNVTLSCEQNLNHDAMYWYRQDPGQGLRLIYYSQIVNDFQKGDIAEGYSVSREKKESFPLTVTSAQKNPTAFYLCASSLTGQANGYTFGSGTRLTVV.

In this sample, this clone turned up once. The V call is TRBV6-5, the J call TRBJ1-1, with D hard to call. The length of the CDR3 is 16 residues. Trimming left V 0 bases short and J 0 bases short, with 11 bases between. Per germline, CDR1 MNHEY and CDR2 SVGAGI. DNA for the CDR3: TGTGCCAGCAGTTACTCCCCCGCGCAAATGAACACTGAAGCTTTCTTT. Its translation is CASSYSPAQMNTEAFF.